This record concerns one T cell receptor (beta chain) sequence. Its specificity is unknown. The sample belongs to a study of cytomegalovirus exposure and HLA in healthy donors. Points from the study as a whole: TCR beta chains numbering some 160 were designated cytomegalovirus-associated. Some public TCRs appeared in many individuals, while most sequences were rare.

Germline V lookup: CDR1 ENHRY, CDR2 SYGVKD. This CDR3 region has 13 residues. V was trimmed by 1 base and J by 5 bases, leaving 8 bases between them. The assay was immunoSEQ multiplex PCR, and TCRdb's table has in-frame clones only and misses some. The sample has around 140,000 clones; about 94% are singletons. This TCR was recovered from a man aged 18 to 30 in good health and CMV-seropositive. Sequenced sample: PBMCs. The V call is TRBV10-3, the J call TRBJ1-1; no reliable D call. CDR3 loop: CAISELWQTEAFF. As DNA, the CDR3 is TGTGCCATCAGTGAGTTGTGGCAGACTGAAGCTTTCTTT.